One sample yielded the 22 T cell receptor beta chains listed below, sequenced in a study of T cells in Graves' hyperthyroidism and ophthalmopathy. TCR beta CDR3 regions were amplified from RNA. First-round RT-PCR of the TCR CDR3 relied on the HTBI primer set. TCRdb re-analysed the multiplex PCR reads in MiXCR, keeping a single row per CDR3 protein. The sample yields about 410,000 distinct CDR3 sequences, over 12% seen once. The sequenced sample consisted of blood. The receptors here all came from a man younger than 35 with Graves' ophthalmopathy.

This clonotype was counted ten times or more. J is TRBJ2-1 and V is TRBV6-2 or TRBV6-3; D unresolved. V shed 7 bases and J shed 3 bases, with 10 bases lying between them. Germline V gene lookup returns CDR1 MNHEY and CDR2 SVGEGT. The CDR3 has 13 residues. The CDR3 DNA follows: TGTGCCAGCACCATAAGAGTCTACAATGAGCAGTTCTTC. The encoded protein is CASTIRVYNEQFF.

Many counts were recorded for this clonotype. The gene calls are TRBV12-3 or TRBV12-4 and TRBJ2-7; D might be TRBD1 or TRBD2, each matching 5 bases. The CDR3 length is 14 residues. V lost 9 bases and J 0 bases, leaving 15 bases between the germline ends. The CDR3 nucleotides read TGTGCCAGTCAGAGCCGGGGCCGCTCCTACGAGCAGTACTTC. Amino acids: CASQSRGRSYEQYF.

This chain's CDR3 is CSARDATGELFF. The CDR3 bases are TGCAGTGCTAGAGATGCTACCGGGGAGCTGTTTTTT. The V and J genes are TRBV20-1 and TRBJ2-2, with unresolved D. V lost 0 bases, J lost 5 bases, and 4 bases lay in between. From germline, CDR1 is DFQATT and CDR2 SNEGSKA (reference sequence). The CDR3 length is 12 residues.

This clonotype was recorded at least ten times. This rearrangement joins TRBV2 to TRBJ2-7; D could derive from TRBD1 or TRBD2 (5 bases each). Looked up from germline, CDR1 is SNHLY and CDR2 is FYNNEI. The CDR3 runs to 17 residues. Deletions cut 2 bases from V and 6 bases from J, with 23 bases between. In nucleotides, the CDR3 is TGTGCCAGCAGTGAATTCAGTGGTGGGGGTCCCTTCGGCGAGCAGTACTTC. The encoded protein is CASSEFSGGGPFGEQYF.

This clonotype was observed many times. The V and J genes are TRBV12-3 or TRBV12-4 and TRBJ2-3; 7 bases fit TRBD1. The CDR3 covers 16 residues. The V gene end was trimmed by 6 bases and the J gene end by 1 base; junction bases not matched to a gene: 10. The CDR3 nucleotides are TGTGCCAGCAGCCCCTGGACAGGAAGGGGCACAGATACGCAGTATTTT. Its protein is CASSPWTGRGTDTQYF.

For this clonotype: Since a much larger clone is just one base distant, this may be a read error. The rearrangement links TRBV5-1 to TRBJ2-1, with D uncertain. The DNA end is more similar to TRBJ2-7, so the J call may be wrong. The CDR3 is 13 amino acids. From germline, CDR1 is SGHRS and CDR2 YFSETQ. The CDR3 coding sequence is TGCGCCACGGCGGAGAGCTCCTACAATGAGCAGTACTTC. As protein: CATAESSYNEQYF.

The table lists this clonotype with many counts. This chain connects TRBV3-1 to TRBJ1-5, with D uncertain. Trimming removed 0 bases from V and 5 bases from J, with 8 bases in between. The germline CDR1 and CDR2 sequences are LGHDT and YNNKEL (reference sequence). The CDR3 is 14 amino acids. In DNA form, the CDR3 reads TGTGCCAGCAGCCAAGATCTAGTAGATCAGCCCCAGCATTTT. Encoded protein: CASSQDLVDQPQHF.

A few counts support this clonotype. A much bigger clone sits one base away, suggesting this may be a read error. This chain links TRBV11-3 with TRBJ2-1, with TRBD1 as a possible D gene (6 bases). The CDR3 has 13 residues. Germline V CDR1 and CDR2: SGHNT, YENEEA. V was pared by 5 bases and J by 5 bases, with 10 bases between. The CDR3 DNA is TGTGCCAGCAGCCCGGACAGCAACAATGAGCAGTTCTTC. This sequence encodes CASSPDSNNEQFF.

This clonotype was counted ten times or more. The rearrangement links TRBV11-2 to TRBJ2-1, with 11 bases lining up with TRBD2. Trimming removed 0 bases from V and 4 bases from J; junction bases left unmatched: 11. Germline V lookup: CDR1 SGHAT, CDR2 FQNNGV. The CDR3 is made up of 19 amino acids. The CDR3 DNA reads TGTGCCAGCAGCTTAGATCTGTCGGGACTAGCGGCATTGTACAATGAGCAGTTCTTC. Encoded protein: CASSLDLSGLAALYNEQFF.

There are many counts of this clonotype. This rearrangement joins TRBV7-9 to TRBJ2-7; D gene ambiguous. The CDR3 contains 13 residues. Germline CDR1 and CDR2: SEHNR and FQNEAQ (reference sequence). Trimming cost V 3 bases and J 3 bases, with 9 bases left between them. The CDR3 loop is CASSFLGGYEQYF. CDR3 nucleotides: TGTGCCAGCAGCTTCCTGGGTGGCTACGAGCAGTACTTC.

This clonotype was observed many times. V is TRBV2 and J is TRBJ1-2; D perhaps matches TRBD1 (6 bases). The germline V gene has CDR1 SNHLY and CDR2 FYNNEI. This CDR3 is built from 13 residues. Deletions cut 2 bases from V and 2 bases from J, with 6 bases between. The chain's CDR3 is CASSEQGNYGYTF. In DNA, the CDR3 is TGTGCCAGCAGTGAACAGGGGAACTATGGCTACACCTTC. Together with reference TRBV2 and TRBJ1-2, the CDR3 gives the full variable domain: EPEVTQTPSHQVTQMGQEVILRCVPISNHLYFYWYRQILGQKVEFLVSFYNNEISEKSEIFDDQFSVERPDGSNFTLKIRSTKLEDSAMYFCASSEQGNYGYTFGSGTRLTVV.

This clonotype has at least ten counts. V gene TRBV7-3 combines with J gene TRBJ2-5; 7 positions agree with TRBD2. CDR3 length equals 15 residues. Germline CDR1 SGHTA, CDR2 FQGTGA. The junction had 10 bases not matched to a gene; V was cut back by 4 bases and J by 5 bases. The CDR3 bases are TGTGCCAGCAGCTCCACGGGCGGGAGTTTCGAGACCCAGTACTTC. As protein: CASSSTGGSFETQYF.

The chain couples TRBV20-1 to TRBJ2-1; tentatively, D is TRBD1 or TRBD2 (5 bases each). The germline V gene has CDR1 DFQATT and CDR2 SNEGSKA (reference sequence). This CDR3 is 14 amino acids long. Between the trimmed V and J ends, which lost 0 bases and 9 bases, there was a span of 15 bases. CDR3 region: CSAREVGTRFEQFF. The CDR3 DNA follows: TGCAGTGCTAGAGAGGTAGGGACCAGGTTTGAGCAGTTCTTC.

The chain employs TRBV3-1 and TRBJ1-4; D remains ambiguous. This CDR3 contains 14 residues. Germline V gene sequence: CDR1 LGHDT, CDR2 YNNKEL (reference sequence). V was trimmed by 3 bases and J by 4 bases, leaving 9 bases between them. The DNA for the CDR3 is TGTGCCAGCAGCCAGGGCCGGTTTAATGAAAAACTGTTTTTT. As protein: CASSQGRFNEKLFF.

This sequence joins TRBV5-1 and TRBJ2-5, with D tentatively TRBD2 (6 bases). There are 15 residues in the CDR3. Trimming took 8 bases from V and 2 from J, leaving 19 bases between them. In germline, CDR1 is SGHRS, CDR2 YFSETQ. CDR3: CASNRGTPIQETQYF. The CDR3 DNA reads TGCGCCAGTAACCGGGGGACTCCAATACAAGAGACCCAGTACTTC.

This clonotype was seen at least ten times. V gene TRBV28 combines with J gene TRBJ2-3; 8 nucleotides line up with TRBD2. This CDR3 spans 16 amino acids. V dropped 0 bases and J dropped 0; count of bases not matched to a gene: 2. CDR1 is MDHEN, CDR2 SYDVKM, per germline. CDR3 amino acids: CASSLWTSDSTDTQYF. The CDR3 bases are TGTGCCAGCAGTTTATGGACTAGCGATAGCACAGATACGCAGTATTTT.

This clonotype was detected ten times or more. V usage is TRBV7-9 and J usage is TRBJ2-3; 13 bases match TRBD2. Germline assignment: CDR1 SEHNR and CDR2 FQNEAQ (reference sequence). V shed 7 bases and J 2 bases; nucleotides not matched to a gene: 6. This CDR3 is 16 amino acids long. The CDR3 bases are TGTGCCAGCACCGTACTAGCGGGGGGGCCCACAGATACGCAGTATTTT. This translates into CASTVLAGGPTDTQYF.

This sequence joins TRBV7-9 and TRBJ1-6; D uncertain. Trimming shortened V by 1 base and J by 3 bases, and 10 bases separated the two germline ends. Germline values: CDR1 SEHNR, CDR2 FQNEAQ (reference sequence). This CDR3 spans 16 amino acids. The CDR3 nucleotides read TGTGCCAGCAGCTTAGACAGACCCCTCTATAATTCACCCCTCCACTTT. As protein: CASSLDRPLYNSPLHF.

The chain employs TRBV19 and TRBJ2-1; 9 nucleotides align to TRBD2. Germline assignment: CDR1 LNHDA and CDR2 SQIVND (reference sequence). Trimming removed 9 bases from V and 0 bases from J; junction bases left unmatched: 6. The CDR3 extends over 15 amino acids. CDR3 protein: CARGLAGNSYNEQFF. The CDR3 DNA sequence: TGTGCCAGAGGCCTAGCGGGGAACTCCTACAATGAGCAGTTCTTC.

The chain employs TRBV29-1 and TRBJ2-4, with 9 bases aligning to TRBD2. Germline CDR1 SQVTM, CDR2 ANQGSEA. The CDR3 totals 15 residues. Trimming removed 1 base from V and 0 bases from J; junction bases left unmatched: 1. This CDR3 reads CSVEGGRGAKNIQYF. As DNA, the CDR3 is TGCAGCGTTGAAGGCGGGAGGGGAGCCAAAAACATTCAGTACTTC.

This clonotype was found many times. The chain joins TRBV29-1 to TRBJ1-2, with D hard to call. The CDR3 contains 14 residues. Trimming pared 6 bases from V and 4 bases from J, leaving 18 bases between. CDR1 is SQVTM and CDR2 is ANQGSEA in the germline V gene. CDR3 in DNA: TGCAGCGTCGAGGACCAGCCAATTCCCTATGGCTACACCTTC. It encodes CSVEDQPIPYGYTF.

This chain joins TRBV7-2 and TRBJ1-2, with D possibly being TRBD1 (5 bases). Germline V gives CDR1 SGHTA, CDR2 FQGNSA. The length of the CDR3 is 17 residues. V was cut by 2 bases and J by 6 bases, with 22 bases left in between. CDR3 bases: TGTGCCAGCAGCTTACTAACTCAGGAGAAATTCAGGGATGGCTACACCTTC. Translated, it gives CASSLLTQEKFRDGYTF.